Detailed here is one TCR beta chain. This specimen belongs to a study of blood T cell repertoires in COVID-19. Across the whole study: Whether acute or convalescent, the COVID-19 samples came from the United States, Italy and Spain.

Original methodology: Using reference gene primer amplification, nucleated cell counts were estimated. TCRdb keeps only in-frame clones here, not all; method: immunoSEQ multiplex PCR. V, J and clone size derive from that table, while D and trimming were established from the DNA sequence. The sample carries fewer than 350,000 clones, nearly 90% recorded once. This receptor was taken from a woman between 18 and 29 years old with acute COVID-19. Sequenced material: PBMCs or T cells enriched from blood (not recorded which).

CDR3 loop: CASSRGQPNYGYTF. In DNA form, the CDR3 reads TGTGCCAGCAGCAGGGGACAGCCCAACTATGGCTACACCTTC. The J gene is TRBJ1-2, the V gene TRBV5-5; 7 bases are a match to TRBD1. Germline CDR1 reads SGHKS; CDR2 reads YYEKEE (reference sequence). V was clipped by 4 bases and J by 2 bases; unmatched bases: 5. This CDR3 is 14 amino acids long.